The sequence of this T cell receptor (beta chain) was determined in a study of cytomegalovirus exposure and HLA in healthy donors. Study-wide background: In an early release, HLA-typed donors contributed roughly 85 million unique TCR sequences. Ancestry clustering placed about 80% of 350 to 500 genotyped donors in the Caucasian-associated cluster.

The study's findings and limits: An analysis that came later showed most CMV-associated TCR beta chains appearing HLA-restricted. In a later analysis, at a false discovery rate of 0.05, under 20,000 TCR beta sequences were associated with HLA alleles.

Primers: 60 Vbeta forward and 13 Jbeta reverse. The assay was immunoSEQ multiplex PCR, and TCRdb's table has in-frame clones only and misses some. The sample includes 25,000 to 30,000 clones. With respect to this clone: Antigen specificity is unknown.

Sequencing input: PBMCs. The receptor comes from a young man in good health and CMV-seronegative.

CDR3 in DNA: TGTGCCAGCAGTTTGTCCGCGGGGACAGGTTTGTACAATGAGCAGTTCTTC. Translated: CASSLSAGTGLYNEQFF. The V gene is TRBV27, the J gene TRBJ2-1; 8 nucleotides match TRBD1. In germline, CDR1 is MNHEY, CDR2 SMNVEV (reference sequence). CDR3 length equals 17 residues. Losses at the gene ends were 3 bases for V and 4 bases for J; bases not matched to a gene: 11.